A single TCR beta chain is shown here with its context. Its specificity is unknown. The entry originates in a study of human T cells and chemical hapten exposure. Study at large: Researchers reported sensitizing a 2 cm by 2 cm upper inner arm skin site with 2% DPC. TCR yields per sample varied, mainly owing to small pooled library volume differences.

Findings of the study overall: PT1 expanded TCR numbers tracked positively with patch test score.

Single cDNA molecules in the library carried unique molecular identifiers attached during preparation. TCRdb re-analysed the RACE reads in MiXCR, keeping a single row per CDR3 protein. The sample shows about 110,000 distinct CDR3 sequences, approximately 12% of them seen only once. Time point described: pre-sensitization, week 0. Treatment of the sample: therapeutic diphenylcyclopropenone sensitization with weekly scalp DPC. Between the trimmed V and J ends, which lost 2 bases and 1 base, there was a span of 15 bases. Germline V gene data show CDR1 as MGHDK and CDR2 as SYGVNS. The CDR3 covers 17 residues.

Sequences were derived from whole blood, sampled in connection with sensitization to the hapten diphenylcyclopropenone (DPC). This clonotype was sampled from a woman in her forties or fifties with alopecia areata. Some clones in this sample may be carry-over from other donors' samples. The V gene is TRBV25-1, the J gene TRBJ2-1; D possibly corresponds to TRBD1 (5 bases). This CDR3 reads CASSEPPRQISYNEQFF. CDR3 nucleotides: TGTGCCAGCAGTGAACCCCCCCGACAGATATCCTACAATGAGCAGTTCTTC.